These 8 T cell receptor beta chains originate from one sample sequenced in a study of beta chain features in type 1 diabetes. Broader study findings: Patients with Type 1 diabetes showed moderately but significantly shorter TCRB CDR3s in all four CD4+ subsets.

These receptors have no identified antigens. Isolated RNA was reverse transcribed in full, so expressed TCRB transcripts were sequenced. Data came from immunoSEQ multiplex PCR; TCRdb stores just in-frame clones and leaves some out. The sample lists 250,000 to 350,000 clones, 15% occurring once. Material for sequencing was naive CD4+ T cells from blood. These receptors all come from a man between 18 and 35 years old with type 1 diabetes.

This clone was seen a handful of times. The rearrangement uses TRBV16 and TRBJ1-1, with D unclear. The CDR3 length is 13 residues. The germline V gene encodes CDR1 KGHSY and CDR2 FQNENV. The V gene lost 2 bases and the J gene lost 1 base, with 5 bases spanning the gap. As DNA, the CDR3 is TGTGCCAGCAGCCAAGGGCAGAACACTGAAGCTTTCTTT. It specifies CASSQGQNTEAFF.

V and J are TRBV21-1 and TRBJ1-5. TRBV21-1 is assigned pseudogene status. The CDR3 consists of 13 residues. The CDR3 DNA reads as TGTGCCAGCAGCTTCGGACTTCGTGCACCCCAGCATTTT. Translation: CASSFGLRAPQHF.

This clone was seen just once. The chain has TRBV5-6 and TRBJ2-7; a weak D match, TRBD1 (5 bases). This CDR3 spans 16 amino acids. Germline V lookup: CDR1 SGHDT, CDR2 YYEEEE. V lost 0 bases to trimming and J lost 3 bases, with 16 bases between them. DNA for the CDR3: TGTGCCAGCAGCTTGGGCCCCACAGGATTTGTCTACGAGCAGTACTTC. Translated, it gives CASSLGPTGFVYEQYF. The full variable domain, rest sourced from reference TRBV5-6 and TRBJ2-7, is DAGVTQSPTHLIKTRGQQVTLRCSPKSGHDTVSWYQQALGQGPQFIFQYYEEEERQRGNFPDRFSGHQFPNYSSELNVNALLLGDSALYLCASSLGPTGFVYEQYFGPGTRLTVT.

The rearrangement joins TRBV19 to TRBJ2-2, with 7 bases that match TRBD1. J lost 3 bases, V lost 10 bases, and 5 bases had no gene match. This CDR3 has 13 residues. Per the germline V gene, CDR1 is LNHDA and CDR2 is SQIVND (reference sequence). The CDR3 is CATSRGYTGELFF. As DNA, the CDR3 is TGTGCCACCTCCAGGGGGTACACCGGGGAGCTGTTTTTT.

This clone was counted only a few times. The chain recombines TRBV5-1 with TRBJ2-3; TRBD1 matches 8 bases. This CDR3 has 14 amino acids. J lost 4 bases, V lost 3 bases, and 4 bases had no gene match. Germline assignment: CDR1 SGHRS and CDR2 YFSETQ. CDR3 DNA: TGCGCCAGCAGCTGGCAGGGGGCCGCAGATACGCAGTATTTT. It yields the protein CASSWQGAADTQYF.

The chain uses TRBV29-1 and TRBJ1-5; D is perhaps TRBD1 (6 bases). Germline values: CDR1 SQVTM, CDR2 ANQGSEA. The V end lost 7 bases, the J end lost 4 bases, and 11 bases lay between the germline ends. CDR3 length: 12 residues. In DNA form, the CDR3 reads TGCAGCGGACAGGACCCAAATCAGCCCCAGCATTTT. This codes for CSGQDPNQPQHF.

Concerning this clone: This specimen includes other DNA sequences encoding the same CDR3. The rearrangement joins TRBV28 to TRBJ1-5; D is unresolved. The CDR3 runs 12 residues. CDR1 MDHEN and CDR2 SYDVKM come from the germline V gene. Trimming took off 6 bases at V and 5 bases at J, with 8 bases between the two ends. CDR3 in DNA: TGTGCCAGCAGCTCGGGGTATCAGCCCCAGCATTTT. Translating gives CASSSGYQPQHF.

V and J are TRBV18 and TRBJ2-7; 9 nucleotides agree with TRBD2. V shed 7 bases and J 4 bases; nucleotides not matched to a gene: 8. The length of the CDR3 is 14 residues. The germline gives CDR1 KGHSH, CDR2 LQKENI. This CDR3 is CASLPSGIGYEQYF. The CDR3 DNA is TGTGCCAGCTTGCCTAGCGGGATTGGGTACGAGCAGTACTTC.